This T cell receptor beta chain was observed in a study of control samples from healthy donors and cancer patients. Clones were read by immunoSEQ multiplex PCR, and TCRdb kept only the in-frame ones, dropping some. The data show 75,000 to 90,000 clones, with 86% seen just once and roughly 21% held by the top ten. Sequenced material: blood. This receptor was obtained from a man aged 25 to 40 in good health.

The CDR3 DNA is TGTGCCAGCAGCCTTCGGGCCTTCCTAAATGAGCAGTTCTTC. This sequence encodes CASSLRAFLNEQFF. The rearrangement joins TRBV14 to TRBJ2-1; D not certain. This CDR3 has 14 residues. Germline-derived CDR1 and CDR2 are SGHDN and FVKESK. The V gene lost 4 bases and the J gene lost 7 bases, with 14 bases spanning the gap.